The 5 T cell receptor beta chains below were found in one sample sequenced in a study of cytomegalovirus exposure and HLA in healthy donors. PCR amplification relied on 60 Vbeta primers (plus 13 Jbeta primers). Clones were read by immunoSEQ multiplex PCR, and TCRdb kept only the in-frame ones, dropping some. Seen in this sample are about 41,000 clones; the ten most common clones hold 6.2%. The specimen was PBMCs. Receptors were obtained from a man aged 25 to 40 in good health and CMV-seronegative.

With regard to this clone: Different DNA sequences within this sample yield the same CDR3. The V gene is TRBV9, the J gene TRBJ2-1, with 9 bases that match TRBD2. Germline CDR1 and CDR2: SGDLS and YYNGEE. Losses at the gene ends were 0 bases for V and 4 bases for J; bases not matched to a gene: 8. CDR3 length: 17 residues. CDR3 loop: CASSVGLAGLEYNEQFF. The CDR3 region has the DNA TGTGCCAGCAGCGTAGGCCTAGCGGGACTGGAATACAATGAGCAGTTCTTC.

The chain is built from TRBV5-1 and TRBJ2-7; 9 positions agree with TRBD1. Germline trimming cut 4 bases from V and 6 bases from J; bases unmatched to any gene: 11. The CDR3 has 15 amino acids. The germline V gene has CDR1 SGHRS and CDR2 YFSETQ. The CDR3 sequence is CASSAAGTGSFEQYF. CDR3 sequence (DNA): TGCGCCAGCAGCGCAGCCGGGACAGGGAGTTTCGAGCAGTACTTC.

The CDR3 protein is CASRGQGRYNEQFF. In DNA, the CDR3 is TGTGCCAGCAGAGGACAGGGGAGATACAATGAGCAGTTCTTC. The chain links TRBV6-5 to TRBJ2-1; 9 bases align to TRBD1. CDR1 is MNHEY, CDR2 SVGAGI, per germline. V was clipped by 6 bases and J by 4 bases; unmatched bases: 4. This CDR3 is built from 14 residues.

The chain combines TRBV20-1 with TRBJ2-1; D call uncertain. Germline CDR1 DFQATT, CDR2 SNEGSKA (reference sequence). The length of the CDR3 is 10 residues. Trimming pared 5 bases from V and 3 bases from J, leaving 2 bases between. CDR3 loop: CSALYNEQFF. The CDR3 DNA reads TGCAGTGCTCTCTACAATGAGCAGTTCTTC.

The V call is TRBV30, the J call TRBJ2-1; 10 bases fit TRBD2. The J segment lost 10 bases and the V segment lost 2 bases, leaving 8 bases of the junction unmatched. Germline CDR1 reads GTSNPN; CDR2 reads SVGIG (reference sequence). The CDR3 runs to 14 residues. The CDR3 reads CAWSLAGAWREQFF. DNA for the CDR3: TGTGCCTGGAGTCTAGCGGGAGCATGGAGGGAGCAGTTCTTC.